These 18 T cell receptor beta chains originate from one sample sequenced in a study of cytomegalovirus exposure and HLA in healthy donors. In the PCR, 60 Vbeta and 13 Jbeta primers were used. The assay was immunoSEQ multiplex PCR, and TCRdb's table has in-frame clones only and misses some. The sample contains about 130,000 clones, roughly 82% of which appear only once. Sequencing was done on a sample of PBMCs. These receptor sequences come from a woman younger than 35 in good health and CMV-seropositive.

This chain connects TRBV7-6 to TRBJ2-5, with 11 bases that match TRBD2. Germline CDR1 and CDR2: SGHVS and FNYEAQ. V trimming: 5 bases; J trimming: 4 bases; junction bases outside the gene matches: 9. CDR3 length: 16 amino acids. The CDR3 nucleotides are TGTGCCAGCAGCCTACCCACTAGCGGGGGACGAGAGACCCAGTACTTC. Translation: CASSLPTSGGRETQYF.

This chain connects TRBV5-8 to TRBJ2-7, with 7 bases fitting TRBD2. CDR1 and CDR2 from the germline V gene are SGHTS and YDEGEE. V shed 4 bases, J shed 0 bases, and the junction held 13 bases outside the gene matches. The CDR3 has 17 residues. Written as DNA, the CDR3 is TGTGCCAGCAGCCCCCGGGGAGGGTCCGGCAGCTCCTACGAGCAGTACTTC. Translating gives CASSPRGGSGSSYEQYF. The whole variable domain, remainder taken from reference TRBV5-8 and TRBJ2-7, is EAGVTQSPTHLIKTRGQQATLRCSPISGHTSVYWYQQALGLGLQFLLWYDEGEERNRGNFPPRFSGRQFPNYSSELNVNALELEDSALYLCASSPRGGSGSSYEQYFGPGTRLTVT.

This chain connects TRBV6-1 to TRBJ2-2; 7 bases are shared with TRBD1. Germline V gene lookup returns CDR1 MNHNS and CDR2 SASEGT. This CDR3 comprises 13 residues. Germline trimming cut 7 bases from V and 5 bases from J; bases unmatched to any gene: 4. The CDR3 sequence is CASNHRGTGELFF. The DNA for the CDR3 is TGTGCCAGCAATCACAGGGGAACCGGGGAGCTGTTTTTT.

This rearrangement joins TRBV5-4 to TRBJ2-7, with 7 positions matching TRBD1. The CDR3 is made up of 14 amino acids. The germline CDR1 and CDR2 sequences are SGHNT and YYREEE (reference sequence). V trimming: 2 bases; J trimming: 2 bases; junction bases outside the gene matches: 4. Here the CDR3 reads CASSLGGPTYEQYF. CDR3 nucleotides: TGTGCCAGCAGCTTAGGGGGCCCCACCTACGAGCAGTACTTC. The whole variable domain, remainder taken from reference TRBV5-4 and TRBJ2-7, is ETGVTQSPTHLIKTRGQQVTLRCSSQSGHNTVSWYQQALGQGPQFIFQYYREEENGRGNFPPRFSGLQFPNYSSELNVNALELDDSALYLCASSLGGPTYEQYFGPGTRLTVT.

The chain couples TRBV5-1 to TRBJ2-1, with TRBD1 as a possible D gene (5 bases). CDR3 length equals 14 residues. The V end lost 1 base, the J end lost 8 bases, and 13 bases lay between the germline ends. Per germline, CDR1 SGHRS and CDR2 YFSETQ. CDR3 in DNA: TGCGCCAGCAGCTTGTCGTCCCCCAGGGATGAGCAGTTCTTC. This encodes CASSLSSPRDEQFF.

J is TRBJ1-2 and V is TRBV15; possibly TRBD1 for D (6 bases). V was shortened by 9 bases and J by 8 bases, with 13 bases between the two germline ends. Germline V lookup: CDR1 LNHNV, CDR2 YYDKDF (reference sequence). The CDR3 runs to 11 residues. The CDR3 sequence is CATNQGSGYTF. In DNA, the CDR3 is TGTGCCACAAACCAGGGGTCGGGCTACACCTTC.

This clone showed up just once. The rearrangement links TRBV5-1 to TRBJ1-1, with TRBD1 identical over 7 bases. CDR3 length: 17 amino acids. In germline, CDR1 is SGHRS, CDR2 YFSETQ. The V and J ends lost 0 bases and 0 bases, in that order; junction bases with no gene match: 8. Written as DNA, the CDR3 is TGCGCCAGCAGCTTGGGGACAGGCGTACTCATGAACACTGAAGCTTTCTTT. Translation gives CASSLGTGVLMNTEAFF.

The rearrangement joins TRBV5-4 to TRBJ1-1, with 11 bases fitting TRBD1. The CDR3 spans 14 residues. V lost 9 bases and J lost 1; bases outside the gene matches: 5. Looked up from germline, CDR1 is SGHNT and CDR2 is YYREEE (reference sequence). The CDR3 protein is CAIGQGASNTEAFF. In DNA form, the CDR3 reads TGTGCCATCGGACAGGGGGCATCGAACACTGAAGCTTTCTTT.

V gene TRBV23-1 combines with J gene TRBJ1-2, with no clear D. TRBV23-1 is recorded as an ORF, its role being uncertain. Trimming stripped 2 bases from V and 6 bases from J, with 16 bases between. The CDR3 extends over 15 amino acids. CDR3 sequence reads: CASSQKGEGRDGYTF. Here the CDR3 DNA reads TGCGCCAGCAGTCAAAAAGGTGAGGGTAGGGATGGCTACACCTTC.

The chain is built from TRBV20-1 and TRBJ2-1; possibly TRBD1 for D (5 bases). V was pared by 1 base and J by 10 bases, with 8 bases between. The CDR3 has 11 amino acids. Germline V gives CDR1 DFQATT, CDR2 SNEGSKA (reference sequence). This chain's CDR3 is CSARGQIEQFF. CDR3 sequence (DNA): TGCAGTGCTAGAGGACAGATCGAGCAGTTCTTC.

Only a few counts were recorded for this clone. The V and J genes are TRBV25-1 and TRBJ1-1, with 9 bases fitting TRBD1. The germline gives CDR1 MGHDK, CDR2 SYGVNS. The CDR3 totals 13 residues. V shed 5 bases and J 7 bases; nucleotides not matched to a gene: 5. CDR3 sequence reads: CASSTGGKSEAFF. CDR3 sequence (DNA): TGTGCCAGCAGTACAGGGGGCAAGAGTGAAGCTTTCTTT.

There are a few counts of this clone. The chain is built from TRBV2 and TRBJ2-1; the match to TRBD1 covers 10 bases. Germline trimming cut 1 base from V and 8 bases from J; bases unmatched to any gene: 8. This CDR3 spans 16 amino acids. Per the germline V gene, CDR1 is SNHLY and CDR2 is FYNNEI. The CDR3 region is CASSEGTGGELHEQFF. DNA of the CDR3: TGTGCCAGCAGTGAAGGGACAGGGGGGGAGCTTCATGAGCAGTTCTTC.

This chain joins TRBV27 and TRBJ2-1, with TRBD1 identical over 12 bases. The V segment lost 9 bases and the J segment 8 bases; nucleotides outside the gene matches: 8. Germline CDR1 reads MNHEY; CDR2 reads SMNVEV (reference sequence). This CDR3 comprises 14 residues. The CDR3 loop is CARPPGQGADEQFF. In DNA, the CDR3 is TGTGCCAGACCCCCGGGACAGGGGGCCGATGAGCAGTTCTTC.

This chain uses TRBV15 with TRBJ1-4; maybe TRBD1 (5 bases). Trimming removed 0 bases at V and 0 bases at J, with 11 bases between. CDR3 size: 17 residues. Germline V gives CDR1 LNHNV, CDR2 YYDKDF (reference sequence). The CDR3 region has the DNA TGTGCCACCAGCAGAGATAGGCCGGGGGCAACTAATGAAAAACTGTTTTTT. It translates to CATSRDRPGATNEKLFF.

This chain connects TRBV25-1 to TRBJ2-5; 7 nucleotides line up with TRBD1. The CDR3 consists of 17 residues. CDR1 is MGHDK and CDR2 is SYGVNS in the germline V gene. Trimming removed 0 bases from V and 4 bases from J; junction bases left unmatched: 11. In DNA, the CDR3 is TGTGCCAGCAGTGAATATGAGGGGGCCAGGGGCGGAGAGACCCAGTACTTC. It specifies CASSEYEGARGGETQYF. The full variable domain, with the rest looked up from reference TRBV25-1 and TRBJ2-5, is EADIYQTPRYLVIGTGKKITLECSQTMGHDKMYWYQQDPGMELHLIHYSYGVNSTEKGDLSSESTVSRIRTEHFPLTLESARPSHTSQYLCASSEYEGARGGETQYFGPGTRLLVL.

In the case of this clone: One end of the junction is discordant with germline, which a read error may explain. In the same sample, other DNA sequences code for this CDR3. This chain links TRBV7-9 with TRBJ1-6, with 12 positions matching TRBD1. Germline V gene data show CDR1 as SEHNR and CDR2 as FQNEAQ (reference sequence). The CDR3 covers 16 residues. CDR3 DNA sequence: TGTGCCAGCAGCTCCCCGGGACAGGGGGCAGTTTCACCTCTCCACTTT. This translates into CASSSPGQGAVSPLHF.

The chain combines TRBV6-5 with TRBJ2-7, with 10 bases identical to TRBD1. This CDR3 has 15 amino acids. Germline V lookup: CDR1 MNHEY, CDR2 SVGAGI. Germline trimming cut 0 bases from V and 4 bases from J; bases unmatched to any gene: 3. Here the CDR3 DNA reads TGTGCCAGCAGTTACTCCGCGGGACAGGGGTACGAGCAGTACTTC. This encodes CASSYSAGQGYEQYF.

The chain carries TRBV13 and TRBJ2-2, with 9 bases identical to TRBD2. CDR3 length: 16 amino acids. Germline assignment: CDR1 PRHDT and CDR2 FYEKMQ (reference sequence). Trimming cost V 4 bases and J 7 bases; bases outside gene matches: 10. The CDR3 bases are TGTGCCAGCAGCTCTCGGGGCGGGGGGGCCTTCGGGGAGCTGTTTTTT. It translates to CASSSRGGGAFGELFF.